These T cell receptor beta chains were read from a single sample in a study of cytomegalovirus exposure and HLA in healthy donors. This table comes from immunoSEQ multiplex PCR, and its TCRdb copy is limited to in-frame clones, with some not included. The sample includes roughly 190,000 clones, around 74% seen only once; the top ten take 3.1%. The sequencing sample was made of PBMCs. These receptors originate from a female donor in good health and CMV-seronegative. Both conserved end residues are part of each CDR3. A D gene is named only where the DNA matches it firmly. Clone size is not always given. Where it is, it says once, few, many or a class for expanded clones.

V	D	size	J	CDR3	DNA
TRBV30	TRBD2	NA	TRBJ2-2	CACRGGAVTGELFF	TGTGCCTGCCGCGGGGGGGCGGTCACCGGGGAGCTGTTTTTT
TRBV12-2	NA	NA	TRBJ1-1	CASLIVGPKDSHMNTEAFF	TGTGCAAGTCTCATCGTGGGGCCCAAGGACAGTCACATGAACACTGAAGCTTTCTTT
TRBV6-5	NA	NA	TRBJ2-7	CASSYRGPTYEQYF	TGTGCCAGCAGTTACAGGGGTCCGACCTACGAGCAGTACTTC
TRBV5-1	TRBD2	NA	TRBJ2-2	CASSRKMTSGGDLNTGELFF	TGCGCCAGCAGCCGGAAGATGACTAGCGGGGGGGATTTGAACACCGGGGAGCTGTTTTTT
TRBV6-1	NA	NA	TRBJ1-1	CAITKDSQHTEAFF	TGTGCCATCACAAAGGACAGTCAGCACACTGAAGCTTTCTTT
TRBV7-9	NA	NA	TRBJ2-7	CASGLGAGFSYEQYF	TGTGCCAGCGGCTTAGGTGCAGGGTTCTCCTACGAGCAGTACTTC
TRBV7-3	NA	few	TRBJ1-1	CASSLAPEAFF	TGTGCCAGCAGCTTAGCGCCTGAAGCTTTCTTT
TRBV25-1	TRBD1	NA	TRBJ1-5	CASGTGNQPQHF	TGTGCCAGTGGGACAGGCAATCAGCCCCAGCATTTT
TRBV5-1	NA	NA	TRBJ2-2	CASSLDSHGELFF	TGCGCCAGCAGCTTGGACAGCCACGGGGAGCTGTTTTTT
TRBV5-1	TRBD2	NA	TRBJ2-3	CASSLERTSGRRKGSDTQYF	TGCGCCAGCAGCTTGGAGAGGACTAGCGGGAGAAGGAAGGGATCAGATACGCAGTATTTT
TRBV9	NA	NA	TRBJ2-6	CASSLGSSGANVLTF	TGTGCCAGCAGCCTGGGGAGCTCTGGGGCCAACGTCCTGACTTTC
TRBV14	TRBD2	NA	TRBJ2-1	CASRRTSGISSYNEQFF	TGTGCCAGCAGGAGGACTAGCGGAATAAGCTCCTACAATGAGCAGTTCTTC
TRBV9	TRBD1	NA	TRBJ1-1	CASSGQGVNTEAFF	TGTGCCAGCAGCGGACAGGGTGTAAACACTGAAGCTTTCTTT
TRBV11-2	TRBD1	NA	TRBJ2-5	CASGYGTEETQYF	TGTGCCAGCGGTTATGGGACAGAAGAGACCCAGTACTTC
TRBV6-5	NA	NA	TRBJ2-7	CASSYSTVKSYEQYF	TGTGCCAGCAGTTACTCGACAGTTAAATCCTACGAGCAGTACTTC
TRBV11-2	NA	NA	TRBJ1-6	CASSLDYSGTPLHF	TGTGCCAGCAGCTTAGATTATTCGGGTACACCCCTCCACTTT
TRBV15	NA	NA	TRBJ2-1	CATSREGGLYNEQFF	TGTGCCACCAGCAGAGAAGGCGGACTGTACAATGAGCAGTTCTTC
TRBV19	NA	NA	TRBJ2-3	CASSSGGSTDTQYF	TGTGCCAGTAGCTCTGGCGGGAGCACAGATACGCAGTATTTT
TRBV7-9	NA	few	TRBJ2-1	CASSLVLAGHNEQFF	TGTGCCAGCAGCTTAGTTTTGGCTGGTCACAATGAGCAGTTCTTC
TRBV7-9	TRBD2	once	TRBJ2-7	CASSGTSRNEQYF	TGTGCCAGCAGCGGGACTAGCCGAAACGAGCAGTACTTC
TRBV2	NA	NA	TRBJ2-2	CASLWRVNTGELFF	TGTGCCAGCTTGTGGAGGGTCAACACCGGGGAGCTGTTTTTT
TRBV7-2	TRBD1	NA	TRBJ1-3	CASSGRDSSGNTIYF	TGTGCCAGCAGCGGACGGGACAGCTCTGGAAACACCATATATTTT
TRBV4-3	TRBD1	NA	TRBJ2-7	CASSQEGVGTGDYEQYF	TGCGCCAGCAGCCAAGAGGGTGTGGGGACAGGGGACTACGAGCAGTACTTC
TRBV7-9	TRBD1	NA	TRBJ2-7	CASSGRGLSSYEQYF	TGTGCCAGCAGCGGCAGGGGGCTTAGTTCCTACGAGCAGTACTTC
TRBV5-1	TRBD2	NA	TRBJ2-7	CASSWTGLAGGVPSEQYF	TGCGCCAGCAGCTGGACGGGACTAGCGGGAGGGGTACCTTCCGAGCAGTACTTC
TRBV19	NA	NA	TRBJ1-2	CASSIPFTGYGYTF	TGTGCCAGTAGTATTCCTTTTACGGGCTATGGCTACACCTTC
TRBV18	TRBD1	NA	TRBJ2-7	CASSPLAGGSYEQYF	TGTGCCAGCTCACCACTGGCAGGGGGCTCCTACGAGCAGTACTTC
TRBV7-8	NA	NA	TRBJ1-4	CASSLDGGNEKLFF	TGTGCCAGCAGCTTAGACGGGGGAAATGAAAAACTGTTTTTT
TRBV4-1	TRBD1	NA	TRBJ2-4	CASSPRWDPGGQIVLAKNIQYF	TGCGCCAGCAGCCCCCGGTGGGATCCAGGGGGCCAAATCGTACTAGCCAAAAACATTCAGTACTTC
TRBV5-1	NA	NA	TRBJ1-1	CASSSTPQGKGNTEAFF	TGCGCCAGCAGCTCGACTCCACAGGGTAAGGGGAACACTGAAGCTTTCTTT
TRBV5-6	NA	NA	TRBJ2-3	CASSLYQGVPDTQYF	TGTGCCAGCAGCTTGTACCAGGGTGTTCCCGATACGCAGTATTTT
TRBV23-1	TRBD2	NA	TRBJ2-5	CASSQGGETQYF	TGCGCCAGCAGTCAGGGGGGGGAGACCCAGTACTTC
TRBV4-2	NA	NA	TRBJ2-1	CASSQVPGKQFF	TGTGCCAGCAGCCAAGTCCCAGGGAAGCAGTTCTTC
TRBV7-9	NA	NA	TRBJ1-6	CASSLVAEGSPLHF	TGTGCCAGCAGCTTAGTGGCGGAGGGTTCACCCCTCCACTTT
TRBV27	NA	NA	TRBJ2-1	CASSPYADGGEQFF	TGTGCCAGCAGCCCCTATGCAGACGGGGGTGAGCAGTTCTTC
TRBV14	NA	few	TRBJ1-1	CASSRSLNTEAFF	TGTGCCAGCAGCCGTTCCCTTAACACTGAAGCTTTCTTT
TRBV21-1	NA	NA	TRBJ1-1	CASSKEGVNTEAFF	TGTGCCAGCAGCAAAGAGGGGGTGAACACTGAAGCTTTCTTT
TRBV15	TRBD1	NA	TRBJ1-5	CATSRDYDTGTENQPQHF	TGTGCCACCAGCAGAGATTACGATACCGGGACAGAAAACCAGCCCCAGCATTTT
TRBV7-2	NA	NA	TRBJ2-6	CASSLPRGTTTGANVLTF	TGTGCCAGCAGCTTACCTAGAGGGACAACTACTGGGGCCAACGTCCTGACTTTC
TRBV4-3	TRBD1	once	TRBJ1-2	CASSQDQGGATYGYTF	TGCGCCAGCAGCCAAGATCAAGGGGGCGCTACCTATGGCTACACCTTC
TRBV5-8	TRBD1	NA	TRBJ2-7	CASSFPLSTGGREQYF	TGTGCCAGCAGCTTTCCATTGAGTACAGGGGGCCGAGAGCAGTACTTC
TRBV10-3	NA	NA	TRBJ1-2	CAISDSRLDGYTF	TGTGCCATCAGTGATAGTCGACTCGATGGCTACACCTTC
TRBV7-2	TRBD1	NA	TRBJ1-6	CASSLTGGRDSPLHF	TGTGCCAGCAGCTTAACAGGGGGTCGAGATTCACCCCTCCACTTT
TRBV28	NA	NA	TRBJ1-1	CASSESGGRTEAFF	TGTGCCAGCAGCGAATCGGGGGGTCGGACTGAAGCTTTCTTT
TRBV5-1	NA	NA	TRBJ1-2	CASSLGEVYGYTF	TGCGCCAGCAGCTTGGGTGAGGTGTATGGCTACACCTTC
TRBV9	TRBD1	NA	TRBJ2-1	CASSVRDRFVNEQFF	TGTGCCAGCAGCGTCCGGGACAGGTTCGTCAATGAGCAGTTCTTC
TRBV7-9	NA	few	TRBJ1-3	CASSPTGGSGSGNTIYF	TGTGCCAGCAGCCCCACCGGGGGGTCCGGCTCTGGAAACACCATATATTTT
TRBV7-9	TRBD1	NA	TRBJ2-2	CASSSEGQGALWNTGELFF	TGTGCCAGCAGCTCAGAAGGACAGGGGGCTTTATGGAACACCGGGGAGCTGTTTTTT
TRBV6-5	NA	NA	TRBJ1-3	CASSYSGDSGNTIYF	TGTGCCAGCAGTTACTCCGGGGACTCTGGAAACACCATATATTTT
TRBV27	TRBD2	NA	TRBJ2-5	CASSLRLAGVDQETQYF	TGTGCCAGCAGTTTAAGGCTAGCGGGAGTGGACCAAGAGACCCAGTACTTC